What follows is one T cell receptor beta chain and its context. Its cognate antigen has yet to be identified. Base qualities are missing; no much larger clone stands one base away. Each collaborating institution followed its own protocols to collect whole blood in K2EDTA tubes. Collaborator samples were shipped for TCRbeta analysis as frozen whole blood, isolated PBMCs, or DNA extracted from either sample type. The data derive from a study of blood T cell repertoires in COVID-19 (dated by TCRdb to 2018 to 2020). Some background on the complete study: Samples covering the acute and convalescent phases of COVID-19 were provided by collaborators in the United States, Italy and Spain. A de-identified subject ID, COVID-19 status, age in years and sex were almost always included in the sample metadata. The repertoires were released in a freely available public database intended as a resource for research on the immune response to SARS-CoV-2. The prospective study material was composed of cDNA or gDNA derived from T cells, B-cell-depleted T cells, or PBMCs. Where HLA class I and class II types were available, the types were taken from metadata supplied by the sample provider, not from assay-based typing. The dataset comprised deeply sampled blood TCRbeta repertoires from subjects exposed to, actively infected with, or recovered from COVID-19. The samples were drawn from two sources: the first 160 participants of the ongoing ImmuneRACE study, and 950 to 1,500 subjects contributed by 6 global collaborators. Study-wide findings and limitations: The quantity of clinical and demographic metadata differed by source and by participant and was supplied without curation.

The CDR3, cysteine through phenylalanine, is 15 amino acids long. The sequence is cut down to CDR3 DNA, 45 bases in frame from base 1. CDR1 and CDR2, looked up from the germline V gene (reference sequence), are SEHNR and FQNEAQ. V is cut back by 6 bases and J by 1 base, with 6 bases in the junction unmatched. TCRbeta CDR3 regions were amplified from genomic DNA using the immunoSEQ Assay, a bias-controlled multiplex PCR. For the original study's pipeline: Nucleated cell counts per sample were estimated from amplification of reference gene primers within the assay. To quantify the absolute abundance of each unique TCRbeta CDR3 rearrangement, sequence reads were collapsed and filtered. For each sample, productive Simpson clonality was calculated by taking the square root of Simpson's diversity index across productive rearrangements. The table was pulled from immuneACCESS by TCRdb, which kept in-frame rearrangements only. Such tables lose some clones; where checked, under half of the loss comes from unresolved V genes, and the rest has no known cause. The DNA was the basis for D and trimming; V, J and clone size are from that table. The sample table holds a few hundred thousand clones, of which roughly nine tenths were seen once. About 1.2% of the sample comes from the top ten.

Material: peripheral blood. The chain links TRBV7-9 with TRBJ2-1; the central 7 bases match TRBD1. This TCR came from a middle-aged man with acute or convalescent COVID-19. The sequence in DNA is TGTGCCAGCAGTTCGACAGGGCGGTCCTACAATGAGCAGTTCTTC. Translation gives CASSSTGRSYNEQFF. The full variable domain, completed from the reference TRBV7-9 and TRBJ2-1 proteins outside the CDR3, reads DTGVSQNPRHKITKRGQNVTFRCDPISEHNRLYWYRQTLGQGPEFLTYFQNEAQLEKSRLLSDRFSAERPKGSFSTLEIQRTEQGDSAMYLCASSSTGRSYNEQFFGPGTRLTVL.